Each of the 8 T cell receptor beta chains below was sequenced from the same sample in a study of T cell repertoires and Cas9 in healthy adults. Data came from immunoSEQ multiplex PCR; TCRdb stores just in-frame clones and leaves some out. Here the sample spans roughly 23,000 clones, 91% being singletons. The specimen was CD4+ effector T cells (CD127+, CD25-, CD137-, CD154-) from PBMCs; culture status not recorded. Receptors were obtained from a human donor in good health.

This chain links TRBV18 with TRBJ2-5, with 7 bases lining up with TRBD2. Per germline, CDR1 KGHSH and CDR2 LQKENI. The V segment lost 5 bases and the J segment 3 bases; nucleotides outside the gene matches: 9. The CDR3 sequence is 15 residues long. Here the CDR3 reads CASSSGTARKETQYF. In nucleotides, the CDR3 is TGTGCCAGCTCAAGCGGGACCGCTAGAAAAGAGACCCAGTACTTC.

The chain's CDR3 is CASTTSGGPDTQYF. The CDR3 DNA is TGCGCCAGCACAACTAGCGGGGGGCCAGATACGCAGTATTTT. The gene calls are TRBV5-1 and TRBJ2-3; 12 bases agree with TRBD2. The CDR3 is made up of 14 amino acids. Per germline, CDR1 SGHRS and CDR2 YFSETQ. Trimming removed 6 bases from V and 4 bases from J; junction bases left unmatched: 3. The complete variable domain, with remaining parts taken from reference TRBV5-1 and TRBJ2-3, reads KAGVTQTPRYLIKTRGQQVTLSCSPISGHRSVSWYQQTPGQGLQFLFEYFSETQRNKGNFPGRFSGRQFSNSRSEMNVSTLELGDSALYLCASTTSGGPDTQYFGPGTRLTVL.

The chain has TRBV28 and TRBJ1-2; D possibly corresponds to TRBD1 (6 bases). CDR3 length: 15 amino acids. The V end lost 6 bases, the J end lost 3 bases, and 17 bases lay between the germline ends. Germline V lookup: CDR1 MDHEN, CDR2 SYDVKM. This CDR3 is CASSDVGGADYGYTF. DNA of the CDR3: TGTGCCAGCAGCGACGTGGGGGGCGCTGACTATGGCTACACCTTC.

The chain has TRBV5-4 and TRBJ1-6, with D possibly being TRBD1 (6 bases). This CDR3 contains 14 residues. CDR1 and CDR2 from the germline V gene are SGHNT and YYREEE (reference sequence). The V gene lost 2 bases and the J gene lost 3 bases, with 6 bases spanning the gap. CDR3 protein: CASSLQGYNSPLHF. The CDR3 DNA reads TGTGCCAGCAGCTTACAGGGCTATAATTCACCCCTCCACTTT.

The rearrangement uses TRBV10-3 and TRBJ2-1, with 7 nucleotides matching TRBD1. With 3 bases clipped from V and 9 bases from J, the junction kept 5 bases outside the gene matches. Germline lookup yields CDR1 ENHRY and CDR2 SYGVKD. The CDR3 has 13 amino acids. CDR3 residues: CAISDTGAGEQFF. As DNA, the CDR3 is TGTGCCATCAGTGATACAGGGGCAGGTGAGCAGTTCTTC.

This chain uses TRBV6-5 with TRBJ2-1; 7 bases match TRBD2. Germline V gene lookup returns CDR1 MNHEY and CDR2 SVGAGI. This CDR3 contains 14 residues. Losses at the gene ends were 8 bases for V and 6 bases for J; bases not matched to a gene: 10. The CDR3 protein is CASGRLAGGNEQFF. The CDR3 DNA reads TGTGCCAGCGGGAGACTAGCCGGGGGCAATGAGCAGTTCTTC.

The rearrangement uses TRBV6-5 and TRBJ1-1, with D possibly TRBD1 on 6 matching bases. Germline assignment: CDR1 MNHEY and CDR2 SVGAGI. The CDR3 sequence is 14 residues long. Trimming shortened V by 4 bases and J by 0 bases, and 9 bases separated the two germline ends. CDR3 residues: CASSSHRVNTEAFF. CDR3 nucleotides: TGTGCCAGCAGTTCCCACAGGGTGAACACTGAAGCTTTCTTT.

The rearrangement uses TRBV4-1 and TRBJ1-6; no definite D call. Germline loops: CDR1 MGHRA, CDR2 YSYEKL. Trimming pared 1 base from V and 6 bases from J, leaving 10 bases between. CDR3 length: 15 residues. The CDR3 sequence: CASSQVSGVNSPLHF. CDR3 nucleotide sequence: TGCGCCAGCAGCCAAGTTTCAGGTGTTAATTCACCCCTCCACTTT.